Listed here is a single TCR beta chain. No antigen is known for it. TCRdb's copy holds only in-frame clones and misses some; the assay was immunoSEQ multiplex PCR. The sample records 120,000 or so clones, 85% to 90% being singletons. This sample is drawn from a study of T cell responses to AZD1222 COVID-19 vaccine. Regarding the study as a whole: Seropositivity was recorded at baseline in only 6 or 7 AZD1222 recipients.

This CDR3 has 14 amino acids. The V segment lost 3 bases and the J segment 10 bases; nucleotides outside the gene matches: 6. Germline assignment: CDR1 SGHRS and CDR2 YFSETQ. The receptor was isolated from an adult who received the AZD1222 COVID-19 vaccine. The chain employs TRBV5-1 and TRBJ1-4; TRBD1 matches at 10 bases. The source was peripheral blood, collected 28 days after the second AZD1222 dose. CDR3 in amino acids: CASSYGQGEGKLFF. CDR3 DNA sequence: TGCGCCAGCAGCTATGGACAGGGGGAGGGAAAACTGTTTTTT. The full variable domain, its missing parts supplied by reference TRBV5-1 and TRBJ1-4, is KAGVTQTPRYLIKTRGQQVTLSCSPISGHRSVSWYQQTPGQGLQFLFEYFSETQRNKGNFPGRFSGRQFSNSRSEMNVSTLELGDSALYLCASSYGQGEGKLFFGSGTQLSVL.